The 4 T cell receptor beta chains listed next were all sequenced from one sample in a study of T cells in Graves' hyperthyroidism and ophthalmopathy. RNA transcripts gave rise to amplified TCR beta CDR3 regions. An initial round of RT-PCR targeting the TCR CDR3 relied on the HTBI primer set. TCRdb reprocessed the multiplex PCR reads via MiXCR and lists one record per CDR3 protein. This repertoire shows 300,000 to 450,000 distinct CDR3 sequences, approximately 15% found once; its top ten account for 32%. Sequenced: blood. The origin of the receptors is a woman in her twenties or thirties with Graves' hyperthyroidism.

This clonotype was detected a few times. The gene calls are TRBV12-3 or TRBV12-4 and TRBJ2-2; a weak D match, TRBD1 (5 bases). V was shortened by 6 bases and J by 5 bases, with 13 bases between the two germline ends. This CDR3 is 14 amino acids long. The CDR3, as DNA: TGTGCCAGCAGCCCACAGGACACGACCGGGGAGCTGTTTTTT. Protein sequence: CASSPQDTTGELFF.

This clonotype is a singleton in its sample. This chain uses TRBV14 with TRBJ2-1, with 7 bases fitting TRBD2. CDR1 and CDR2 (germline): SGHDN, FVKESK. The CDR3 spans 14 residues. Unmatched junction bases numbered 10, after V lost 1 base and J lost 13 bases. The CDR3 reads CASSQATPGGSQFF. The CDR3 DNA reads as TGTGCCAGCAGCCAAGCCACCCCGGGCGGGAGCCAGTTCTTC.

This clonotype was picked up many times. The chain is built from TRBV19 and TRBJ2-1, with 7 nucleotides matching TRBD2. The CDR3 extends over 16 amino acids. In germline, CDR1 is LNHDA, CDR2 SQIVND (reference sequence). V was pared by 6 bases and J by 10 bases, with 18 bases of the junction left unmatched. CDR3 coding DNA: TGTGCCAGTAGCCCTCTCGGGCTGGGCGGGAGCGGCGAGCAGTTCTTC. It codes for CASSPLGLGGSGEQFF.

This clonotype was observed a handful of times. CDR3 protein: CASSHRRGGSTDTQYF. The CDR3 DNA follows: TGTGCCAGCAGCCACAGAAGGGGTGGTAGCACAGATACGCAGTATTTT. The chain joins TRBV3-1 to TRBJ2-3, with D perhaps TRBD1 (5 bases). The V gene lost 3 bases and the J gene lost 0 bases, with 13 bases spanning the gap. This CDR3 has 16 residues. CDR1 is LGHDT, CDR2 YNNKEL, per germline (reference sequence).